These 25 T cell receptor beta chains share one sample of origin, sequenced in a study of a mutant IDH1 vaccine in newly diagnosed glioma (dated by TCRdb to 2020 to 2022). These receptors lack a known antigen. The library was produced with the immunoSEQ multiplex PCR assay. Held by TCRdb, this immuneACCESS table contains in-frame sequences only and omits some clones. Under half of the omission traces to an unresolved V gene where checked; the cause of the rest is unknown. In all, the sample holds tens of thousands of clones, and approximately 92% of those were seen once. Less than 2.5% of the sample lies in the top ten. What the time point label conveys for this sample: week 35, safety follow-up. A 20-mer mutant IDH1 peptide at 300 micrograms in Montanide made up each vaccine dose, which was injected subcutaneously together with topical imiquimod. This material consisted of PBMCs, taken from a glioma patient whose treatment included an IDH1 peptide vaccine. These TCRs come from a man over 45 with glioma.

The genes are TRBV15 and TRBJ1-2, with D perhaps TRBD1 (6 bases). Trimming cost V 5 bases and J 9 bases, with 13 bases left between them. The CDR3 contains 12 residues. Germline CDR1 LNHNV, CDR2 YYDKDF (reference sequence). CDR3 DNA sequence: TGTGCCACCAGCTTACTCCGGGACAGCTACACCTTC. It yields the protein CATSLLRDSYTF. The full variable domain, in which reference TRBV15 and TRBJ1-2 provide the parts outside the CDR3, is DAMVIQNPRYQVTQFGKPVTLSCSQTLNHNVMYWYQQKSSQAPKLLFHYYDKDFNNEADTPDNFQSRRPNTSFCFLDIRSPGLGDTAMYLCATSLLRDSYTFGSGTRLTVV.

The genes are TRBV27 and TRBJ2-1, with TRBD2 matching 7 bases. There are 16 residues in the CDR3. V dropped 7 bases and J dropped 0; count of bases not matched to a gene: 9. Germline CDR1 MNHEY, CDR2 SMNVEV (reference sequence). The CDR3, as DNA: TGTGCCAGCACTTCGACTAGCCGGAGCTCCTACAATGAGCAGTTCTTC. Amino acid sequence: CASTSTSRSSYNEQFF.

This chain connects TRBV27 to TRBJ2-7; D not certain. V lost 8 bases to trimming and J lost 0 bases, with 5 bases between them. The CDR3 contains 11 residues. Germline CDR1 MNHEY, CDR2 SMNVEV (reference sequence). CDR3 sequence: CASGLSYEQYF. The DNA for the CDR3 is TGTGCCAGCGGCCTCTCCTACGAGCAGTACTTC.

This clone was seen a few times. The rearrangement uses TRBV4-1 and TRBJ1-6, with unresolved D. The CDR3 has 13 amino acids. Germline-derived CDR1 and CDR2 are MGHRA and YSYEKL. Trimming took off 4 bases at V and 8 bases at J, with 9 bases between the two ends. CDR3 residues: CASSLDQYSPLHF. As DNA, the CDR3 is TGCGCCAGCAGCCTCGACCAGTATTCACCCCTCCACTTT.

V usage is TRBV27 and J usage is TRBJ2-7, with D possibly called TRBD1 or TRBD2 (5 bases each). The CDR3 consists of 13 residues. V gave up 2 bases and J gave up 4 bases, with 9 bases separating them. Germline-derived CDR1 and CDR2 are MNHEY and SMNVEV (reference sequence). The CDR3 region has the DNA TGTGCCAGCAGTTTAGGGACGGATTACGAGCAGTACTTC. It specifies CASSLGTDYEQYF.

The V call is TRBV7-2, the J call TRBJ2-6; D uncertain. V was clipped by 1 base and J by 2 bases, with 6 bases between them. This CDR3 is 15 amino acids long. Germline loops: CDR1 SGHTA, CDR2 FQGNSA. CDR3 in amino acids: CASSLVVPGANVLTF. Written as DNA, the CDR3 is TGTGCCAGCAGCTTAGTCGTGCCTGGGGCCAACGTCCTGACTTTC.

The V and J genes are TRBV5-1 and TRBJ2-5, with D tentatively TRBD1 (5 bases). V was cut by 3 bases and J by 5 bases, with 17 bases left in between. This CDR3 is 15 amino acids long. Germline V gene data show CDR1 as SGHRS and CDR2 as YFSETQ. CDR3 amino acids: CASSSTPTETETQYF. DNA for the CDR3: TGCGCCAGCAGCTCTACACCGACAGAAACGGAGACCCAGTACTTC. Filled out from reference TRBV5-1 and TRBJ2-5, the complete variable domain reads KAGVTQTPRYLIKTRGQQVTLSCSPISGHRSVSWYQQTPGQGLQFLFEYFSETQRNKGNFPGRFSGRQFSNSRSEMNVSTLELGDSALYLCASSSTPTETETQYFGPGTRLLVL.

This chain joins TRBV5-8 and TRBJ2-7, with D perhaps matching TRBD1 or TRBD2 (5 bases each). From germline, CDR1 is SGHTS and CDR2 YDEGEE. V was pared by 4 bases and J by 3 bases, with 17 bases between. The CDR3 is 15 residues long. The CDR3 region is CASSNPSRGSYEQYF. CDR3 in DNA: TGTGCCAGCAGCAATCCATCGAGGGGCAGCTACGAGCAGTACTTC.

The V and J genes are TRBV7-2 and TRBJ2-5; TRBD1 aligns across 7 bases. The junction had 9 bases not matched to a gene; V was cut back by 3 bases and J by 2 bases. This CDR3 contains 16 residues. Germline loops: CDR1 SGHTA, CDR2 FQGNSA. CDR3 sequence reads: CASSFRIGTDQETQYF. The DNA of the CDR3 is TGTGCCAGCAGCTTTAGGATAGGGACAGATCAAGAGACCCAGTACTTC.

Only one count was recorded for this clone. The J gene is TRBJ2-2, the V gene TRBV4-1, with 7 bases aligning to TRBD2. This CDR3 region has 15 residues. Germline CDR1 reads MGHRA; CDR2 reads YSYEKL. V lost 2 bases to trimming and J lost 0 bases; unmatched junction nucleotides: 0. The DNA for the CDR3 is TGCGCCAGCAGCCAAAGCGGGGCGAACACCGGGGAGCTGTTTTTT. It translates to CASSQSGANTGELFF.

CDR3 protein: CASSTPRTSGGVETQYF. CDR3 DNA sequence: TGTGCCAGCAGCACCCCCCGGACTAGCGGGGGGGTGGAGACCCAGTACTTC. The rearrangement uses TRBV9 and TRBJ2-5; 15 bases map to TRBD2. Germline CDR1 and CDR2: SGDLS and YYNGEE. Germline trimming cut 4 bases from V and 5 bases from J; bases unmatched to any gene: 9. The CDR3 spans 17 residues.

This chain links TRBV7-2 with TRBJ1-2; 7 bases fit TRBD1. V dropped 5 bases and J dropped 4; count of bases not matched to a gene: 16. Germline-derived CDR1 and CDR2 are SGHTA and FQGNSA. This CDR3 comprises 17 residues. The CDR3: CASSPLLGGTARYGYTF. The DNA for the CDR3 is TGTGCCAGCAGCCCCCTACTGGGCGGGACAGCTCGCTATGGCTACACCTTC.

V and J are TRBV19 and TRBJ2-7; D possibly corresponds to TRBD2 (6 bases). Germline V gene data show CDR1 as LNHDA and CDR2 as SQIVND (reference sequence). V was pared by 0 bases and J by 1 base, with 7 bases between. The CDR3 extends over 14 amino acids. Written as DNA, the CDR3 is TGTGCCAGTAGTATAGAGGAGGGATCCTACGAGCAGTACTTC. This sequence encodes CASSIEEGSYEQYF.

This rearrangement joins TRBV30 to TRBJ1-2, with unresolved D. CDR1 is GTSNPN, CDR2 SVGIG, per germline (reference sequence). The CDR3 has 15 residues. V gave up 0 bases and J gave up 4 bases, with 15 bases separating them. The CDR3 protein is CAWSVRWKPGYGYTF. Here the CDR3 DNA reads TGTGCCTGGAGTGTACGATGGAAACCGGGCTATGGCTACACCTTC.

By its share, this clone is medium-sized. CDR3 sequence: CASSKPRTGGNEKLFF. The CDR3, as DNA: TGTGCCAGCAGCAAACCCCGGACAGGAGGTAATGAAAAACTGTTTTTT. The V and J genes are TRBV21-1 and TRBJ1-4; the table calls TRBD1, which could not be checked here. TRBV21-1 is labeled a pseudogene. There are 16 residues in the CDR3.

V gene TRBV25-1 combines with J gene TRBJ1-3; D gene uncertain. Trimming left V 3 bases short and J 2 bases short, with 11 bases between. Germline V lookup: CDR1 MGHDK, CDR2 SYGVNS. CDR3 size: 15 residues. The DNA of the CDR3 is TGTGCCAGCAGTGATCCCGGGTTCCCTGGAAACACCATATATTTT. This sequence encodes CASSDPGFPGNTIYF. The full variable domain, in which reference TRBV25-1 and TRBJ1-3 provide the parts outside the CDR3, is EADIYQTPRYLVIGTGKKITLECSQTMGHDKMYWYQQDPGMELHLIHYSYGVNSTEKGDLSSESTVSRIRTEHFPLTLESARPSHTSQYLCASSDPGFPGNTIYFGEGSWLTVV.

This clone has more than one count but fewer than ten. The chain carries TRBV5-4 and TRBJ1-6, with D tentatively TRBD1 (5 bases). Trimming shortened V by 4 bases and J by 10 bases, and 15 bases separated the two germline ends. The CDR3 contains 14 residues. The germline CDR1 and CDR2 sequences are SGHNT and YYREEE (reference sequence). This CDR3 reads CASSQRGDGSPLHF. In DNA form, the CDR3 reads TGTGCCAGCAGCCAGAGGGGAGACGGATCACCCCTCCACTTT.

The chain has TRBV28 and TRBJ1-1; no definite D call. This CDR3 has 17 residues. Trimming took 2 bases from V and 2 from J, leaving 18 bases between them. Germline CDR1 is MDHEN and CDR2 is SYDVKM. The CDR3 here is CASSLETVRWGNTEAFF. CDR3 DNA: TGTGCCAGCAGTTTAGAAACAGTAAGGTGGGGAAACACTGAAGCTTTCTTT.

The V call is TRBV29-1, the J call TRBJ2-2; no clear D gene. V gave up 4 bases and J gave up 4 bases, with 13 bases separating them. The CDR3 has 14 amino acids. Germline V gene data show CDR1 as SQVTM and CDR2 as ANQGSEA. The CDR3 DNA is TGCAGCGTTGGGCATGACTTGGGCACCGGGGAGCTGTTTTTT. Encoded protein: CSVGHDLGTGELFF.

CDR3 bases: TGCGCCAGCACCCGGACAGGCTCGTACCAAGAGACCCAGTACTTC. Translation: CASTRTGSYQETQYF. The chain is built from TRBV5-1 and TRBJ2-5, with 7 bases fitting TRBD1. Per germline, CDR1 SGHRS and CDR2 YFSETQ. Losses at the gene ends were 6 bases for V and 0 bases for J; bases not matched to a gene: 8. The CDR3 covers 15 residues.

CDR3 bases: TGTGCCAGCAGCTCCCGGGGACAGGGGATCGCCTACAATGAGCAGTTCTTC. Amino acid sequence: CASSSRGQGIAYNEQFF. This chain joins TRBV13 and TRBJ2-1; the match to TRBD1 covers 10 bases. Germline assignment: CDR1 PRHDT and CDR2 FYEKMQ (reference sequence). CDR3 length: 17 amino acids. With 4 bases clipped from V and 2 bases from J, the junction kept 8 bases outside the gene matches.

The chain links TRBV5-6 to TRBJ1-5; D possibly corresponds to TRBD1 (6 bases). The germline CDR1 and CDR2 sequences are SGHDT and YYEEEE. V was shortened by 0 bases and J by 5 bases, with 15 bases between the two germline ends. The CDR3 covers 16 residues. The chain's CDR3 is CASSLGTGSVDQPQHF. The CDR3 DNA reads TGTGCCAGCAGCTTGGGAACAGGGTCCGTCGATCAGCCCCAGCATTTT.

This clone has just one count. V usage is TRBV28 and J usage is TRBJ1-2; TRBD1 agrees at 8 bases. The CDR3 runs to 18 residues. The V gene end was trimmed by 6 bases and the J gene end by 0 bases; junction bases not matched to a gene: 15. CDR1 and CDR2 (germline): MDHEN, SYDVKM. The CDR3 region is CASRGFQGQDGSNYGYTF. DNA of the CDR3: TGTGCCAGCAGGGGCTTCCAGGGACAGGACGGCTCTAACTATGGCTACACCTTC.

V usage is TRBV28 and J usage is TRBJ2-5; a possible D gene is TRBD1 (6 bases). Trimming pared 5 bases from V and 1 base from J, leaving 14 bases between. CDR3 length: 15 residues. Germline CDR1 is MDHEN and CDR2 is SYDVKM. Written as DNA, the CDR3 is TGTGCCAGCAGTCCGATCGGACAGTTCCAAGAGACCCAGTACTTC. Amino acids: CASSPIGQFQETQYF.

The chain joins TRBV30 to TRBJ2-3, with a possible D match to TRBD2 (5 bases). Trimming shortened V by 1 base and J by 2 bases, and 10 bases separated the two germline ends. The CDR3 is 14 residues long. CDR1 and CDR2 from the germline V gene are GTSNPN and SVGIG (reference sequence). The CDR3 region is CAWSATRLTDTQYF. As DNA, the CDR3 is TGTGCCTGGAGTGCCACTAGGCTCACAGATACGCAGTATTTT.